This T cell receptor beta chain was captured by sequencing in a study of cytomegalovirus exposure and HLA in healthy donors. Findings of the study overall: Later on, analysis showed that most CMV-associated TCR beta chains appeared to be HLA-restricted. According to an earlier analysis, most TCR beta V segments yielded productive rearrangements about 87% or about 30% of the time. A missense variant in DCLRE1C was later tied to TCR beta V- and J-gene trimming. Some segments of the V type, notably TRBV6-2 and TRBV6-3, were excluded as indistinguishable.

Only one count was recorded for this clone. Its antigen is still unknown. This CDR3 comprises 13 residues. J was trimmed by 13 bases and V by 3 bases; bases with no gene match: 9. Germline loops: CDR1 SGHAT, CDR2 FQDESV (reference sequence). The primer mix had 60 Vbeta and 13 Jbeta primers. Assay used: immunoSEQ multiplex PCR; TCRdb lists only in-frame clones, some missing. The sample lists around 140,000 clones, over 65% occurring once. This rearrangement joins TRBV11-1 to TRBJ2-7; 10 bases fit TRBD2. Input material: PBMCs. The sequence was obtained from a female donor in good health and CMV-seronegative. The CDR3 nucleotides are TGTGCCAGCAGCTTCGGACTAGCGGCGACGTTATACTTC. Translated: CASSFGLAATLYF.